The 25 T cell receptor beta chains below all came from one sample that was sequenced in a study of esophageal squamous cell carcinoma under preoperative chemotherapy. This sample's time point: after preoperative PTX-NDP chemotherapy. TCRdb itself ran the PCR reads through MiXCR, one entry per CDR3 protein. The sample lists 10,000 to 11,000 distinct CDR3 sequences, around 63% occurring once. Sampling was carried out from a patient given preoperative chemotherapy. Receptors were obtained from a human donor with esophageal squamous cell carcinoma. The donor label of this sample is uncertain.

This clonotype was seen a few times. The J gene is TRBJ2-1, the V gene TRBV7-2, with a possible D match to TRBD2 (6 bases). CDR1 and CDR2 from the germline V gene are SGHTA and FQGNSA. The CDR3 is 15 residues long. Trimming pared 5 bases from V and 4 bases from J, leaving 15 bases between. The CDR3 nucleotides read TGTGCCAGCAGCGCCACGGGGGATGGGTACAATGAGCAGTTCTTC. Its translation is CASSATGDGYNEQFF.

This chain uses TRBV6-1 with TRBJ2-7; the match to TRBD1 covers 10 bases. V was pared by 6 bases and J by 5 bases, with 7 bases of the junction left unmatched. Germline V lookup: CDR1 MNHNS, CDR2 SASEGT. CDR3 length: 14 residues. This chain's CDR3 is CASRITGTGDEQYF. The CDR3 DNA reads as TGTGCCAGCAGGATAACCGGGACAGGGGACGAGCAGTACTTC.

A few counts support this clonotype. The chain links TRBV7-6 to TRBJ2-5; D call uncertain. This CDR3 is 14 amino acids long. Looked up from germline, CDR1 is SGHVS and CDR2 is FNYEAQ. Trimming removed 5 bases from V and 11 bases from J, with 21 bases in between. The CDR3 DNA reads as TGTGCCAGCAGCCCATCAGGACCGTACAATGAGCAGTACTTC. Encoded protein: CASSPSGPYNEQYF.

V and J are TRBV6-1 and TRBJ2-1; 11 bases line up with TRBD2. Per germline, CDR1 MNHNS and CDR2 SASEGT. The CDR3 sequence is 16 residues long. Unmatched junction bases numbered 10, after V lost 6 bases and J lost 6 bases. The CDR3 reads CASSPVAGGGSNEQFF. CDR3 coding DNA: TGTGCCAGCAGCCCCGTAGCGGGAGGGGGTTCCAATGAGCAGTTCTTC.

This clonotype occurred many times. The chain combines TRBV4-1 with TRBJ1-4; possibly TRBD1 for D (6 bases). The CDR3 is made up of 16 amino acids. The V and J ends lost 2 bases and 3 bases respectively, with 13 bases between them. CDR1 MGHRA and CDR2 YSYEKL come from the germline V gene. The CDR3: CASSQLTGKANEKLFF. CDR3 DNA sequence: TGCGCCAGCAGCCAACTCACAGGGAAGGCTAATGAAAAACTGTTTTTT.

This clonotype has only a few counts. This chain uses TRBV7-8 with TRBJ2-1; the D is unclear. TRBJ2-5 matches the DNA end more closely, so the J call is doubtful. The CDR3 has 16 amino acids. Germline CDR1 and CDR2: SGHVS and FQNEAQ. CDR3 nucleotide sequence: TGTGCCAGCAGCTTAGAGGGCCGGAGCCCGTTGGAGACCCAGTACTTC. Its translation is CASSLEGRSPLETQYF.

This chain uses TRBV4-1 with TRBJ2-1; TRBD2 might be the D (5 bases). Germline CDR1 and CDR2: MGHRA and YSYEKL. The CDR3 is 15 amino acids. Between the trimmed V and J ends, which lost 0 bases and 5 bases, there was a span of 11 bases. The CDR3 coding sequence is TGCGCCAGCAGCCAAGAGGAGGCGTGGGACAATGAGCAGTTCTTC. This gives the protein CASSQEEAWDNEQFF.

A remark on this clonotype: Germline and junction disagree at one end, which may indicate a read error. The chain has TRBV10-2 and TRBJ2-3; the D call may be TRBD1 or TRBD2 (7 bases each). The CDR3 runs to 13 residues. Germline CDR1 and CDR2: WSHSY and SAAADI. The CDR3 protein is CARGVWEGDTQYF. The CDR3 nucleotides are TGTGCCAGGGGGGTGTGGGAGGGGGATACGCAGTATTTC.

This clonotype came up once. In nucleotides, the CDR3 is TGTGCCAGCAGCACCCTTGACAGGCCTCAAGAGACCCAGTTCTTC. Protein: CASSTLDRPQETQFF. The V and J genes are TRBV7-8 and TRBJ2-3, with D perhaps TRBD1 (6 bases). Matching the DNA end better, TRBJ2-1 makes the J call doubtful. CDR3 length: 15 residues. The germline CDR1 and CDR2 sequences are SGHVS and FQNEAQ.

This chain links TRBV6-1 with TRBJ2-4; D is possibly TRBD1 or TRBD2 (5 bases each). Per the germline V gene, CDR1 is MNHNS and CDR2 is SASEGT. Trimming took off 2 bases at V and 13 bases at J, with 24 bases between the two ends. This CDR3 is built from 16 residues. For the CDR3, the DNA is TGTGCCAGCAGTGAATTGGGGGTGAGAGCCAAAAACACGCAGTACTTC. Protein product: CASSELGVRAKNTQYF.

The J gene is TRBJ1-5, the V gene TRBV6-1, with D possibly TRBD1 on 6 matching bases. CDR1 MNHNS and CDR2 SASEGT come from the germline V gene. This CDR3 is built from 15 residues. V was cut by 5 bases and J by 0 bases, with 11 bases left in between. This chain's CDR3 is CASSHTGSSNQPQHF. The CDR3 DNA reads as TGTGCCAGCAGTCATACAGGGTCTAGCAATCAGCCCCAGCATTTT.

Turning to this clonotype: A much larger clone differs from this one at a single base, so this may be a read error. V usage is TRBV6-2 or TRBV6-3 and J usage is TRBJ2-1, with TRBD2 matching over 12 bases. The CDR3 totals 15 residues. Germline trimming cut 2 bases from V and 10 bases from J; bases unmatched to any gene: 6. CDR1 is MNHEY and CDR2 is SVGEGT in the germline V gene. CDR3 sequence: CASSYRTSGMYEQFF. The DNA for the CDR3 is TGTGCCAGCAGTTACCGGACTAGCGGGATGTACGAGCAGTTCTTC.

V and J are TRBV6-1 and TRBJ2-3; TRBD2 aligns across 7 bases. The J call is in doubt because the DNA end fits TRBJ2-7 better. There are 15 residues in the CDR3. The germline gives CDR1 MNHNS, CDR2 SASEGT. CDR3 bases: TGTGCCAGGGGTCGGACGGGTGTGAGCGGGGATACGCAGTACTTC. This codes for CARGRTGVSGDTQYF.

CDR3 nucleotide sequence: TGTGCCAGCAGCTACAGCCCTAAGAACACTGAAGCTTTCTTT. Amino acids: CASSYSPKNTEAFF. V is TRBV6-5 and J is TRBJ1-1; D is ambiguous. CDR3 length: 14 amino acids. In germline, CDR1 is MNHEY, CDR2 SVGAGI. V lost 6 bases to trimming and J lost 1 base, with 12 bases between them.

This clonotype was counted between two and nine times. The chain is built from TRBV6-1 and TRBJ2-3; TRBD1 agrees at 9 bases. Germline CDR1 MNHNS, CDR2 SASEGT. V shed 5 bases, J shed 8 bases, and the junction held 5 bases outside the gene matches. The length of the CDR3 is 13 residues. CDR3 DNA: TGTGCCAGCAGTCCGCCGGACAGGGGTACGCAGTATTTT. It yields the protein CASSPPDRGTQYF.

The chain employs TRBV12-3 or TRBV12-4 and TRBJ2-5; D possibly corresponds to TRBD1 (5 bases). V dropped 2 bases and J dropped 7 bases, with 11 bases sitting between them. The CDR3 contains 13 residues. CDR3 sequence (DNA): TGTGCCAGCAGTTTATCTGGGGCCGGGACCCAGTACTTC. Residues: CASSLSGAGTQYF.

V is TRBV6-1 and J is TRBJ2-3, with a weak D call TRBD2 (6 bases). CDR3 length: 16 amino acids. CDR1 and CDR2 (germline): MNHNS, SASEGT. The V end lost 2 bases, the J end lost 2 bases, and 14 bases lay between the germline ends. The CDR3 reads CASSEFGGCSTDTQYF. In DNA, the CDR3 is TGTGCCAGCAGTGAATTTGGGGGGTGCTCCACAGATACGCAGTATTTT.

This clonotype has a handful of counts. This chain links TRBV10-1 with TRBJ2-1; 7 nucleotides align to TRBD2. The CDR3 sequence is 12 residues long. After removal of 0 bases from V and 12 bases from J, the junction contained 2 bases not matched to a gene. Germline V lookup: CDR1 WNHNN, CDR2 SYGVQD (reference sequence). CDR3 residues: CASSESGRGQFF. DNA of the CDR3: TGCGCCAGCAGTGAGTCGGGGAGGGGGCAGTTCTTC.

Details on this clonotype: The junction shows a germline mismatch at one end, possibly a read error. The rearrangement uses TRBV6-1 and TRBJ2-4; 9 bases fit TRBD2. Per the germline V gene, CDR1 is MNHNS and CDR2 is SASEGT. The CDR3 covers 16 residues. For the CDR3, the DNA is TGTGCCAGCAGGGGAGGCGGGGGGGGGGGAGGGGCGACGCAGTACTTT. Its protein is CASRGGGGGGGATQYF.

This clonotype was found once. The CDR3 coding sequence is TGTGCCAGCAGTCTGGGGGACAGCTCCTACGAGCAGTACTTC. Protein: CASSLGDSSYEQYF. This chain connects TRBV6-1 to TRBJ2-7; 7 nucleotides line up with TRBD1. Trimming took 5 bases from V and 0 from J; bases not matched to a gene: 4. Germline lookup yields CDR1 MNHNS and CDR2 SASEGT. The CDR3 is made up of 14 amino acids.

The J gene is TRBJ2-2, the V gene TRBV6-1; 8 bases map to TRBD2. The J call could be wrong; TRBJ2-3 is a better fit for the DNA end. Germline CDR1 and CDR2: MNHNS and SASEGT. The CDR3 loop spans 22 amino acids. The CDR3 nucleotides are TGTGCCAGCAGGGGGACTAAGCGGGGGCCGGGACTAGAGGGTGTGGGCACCGGTAAGCAGTATTTT. Its translation: CASRGTKRGPGLEGVGTGKQYF.

This clonotype was detected once. Compared with germline, one end of the junction differs, possibly owing to a read error. The CDR3 protein is CAGREAEGADKQFF. The DNA for the CDR3 is TGTGCCGGCAGGGAGGCCGAGGGGGCGGATAAGCAGTTTTTC. The rearrangement uses TRBV6-1 and TRBJ2-6; D might be TRBD1 (7 bases). The CDR3 has 14 residues. Germline loops: CDR1 MNHNS, CDR2 SASEGT.

As to this clonotype: One junction end does not reproduce the germline sequence, and a read error may be involved. The V call is TRBV6-1, the J call TRBJ2-3; 7 bases are a match to TRBD2. Germline CDR1 MNHNS, CDR2 SASEGT. CDR3 size: 16 residues. The CDR3 bases are TGTGCCAGCAGTGACTTGGGGGGGAGCTACACAGACACGCAGTATTTT. Amino acid sequence: CASSDLGGSYTDTQYF.

Comments on this clonotype: A read error may account for a junction end that differs from germline. The rearrangement joins TRBV6-1 to TRBJ2-4; D could derive from TRBD1 or TRBD2 (5 bases each). The germline V gene encodes CDR1 MNHNS and CDR2 SASEGT. This CDR3 has 16 amino acids. The CDR3 reads CASSELGVSAKDTQYF. The CDR3 nucleotides read TGTGCCAGCAGCGAATTGGGGGTGAGCGCCAAAGACACGCAGTATTTC.

CDR3 loop: CASSPRGGATTEAFF. CDR3 nucleotide sequence: TGTGCCAGCAGCCCGAGAGGAGGGGCTACCACTGAAGCTTTCTTT. V is TRBV7-9 and J is TRBJ1-1, with a possible D match to TRBD1 (5 bases). Trimming removed 5 bases from V and 4 bases from J, with 17 bases in between. Germline loops: CDR1 SEHNR, CDR2 FQNEAQ (reference sequence). This CDR3 contains 15 residues.